This T cell receptor beta chain came from a study of shared clonotypes between healthy human individuals (TCRdb year 2020). Looking at the study overall: Two women and a few men aged 18 to 49 years were included in the cohort. For each donor, CD4 naive and CD4 memory were each run on three plates, CD8 naive on two plates, and CD8 memory on one plate. Blood TCR repertoires of five healthy adults were deeply sequenced to estimate repertoire size and the extent of clonotype sharing between individuals. To increase sequencing depth and limit assay-specific biases, TCR repertoire library preparation and sequencing were carried out by different laboratories using diverse techniques. Between about 0.8 and 9 billion PBMCs per donor were obtained by leukapheresis.

Of note for this clone: The clone's antigen remains unknown. One base away there is no much larger clone; base qualities are not given.

TCR CDR3 regions were amplified from genomic DNA by multiplex PCR using the deep immunoSEQ assay. For each cell subset, the extracted genomic DNA was distributed evenly across all wells of several immunoSEQ 96-well plates, and each plate served as one replicate. Each replicate PCR for sorted subsets received around 200 ng genomic DNA, equal to roughly 33,000 T cell genomes. Purified libraries were quantified with a Qubit 3.0 fluorometer, sized on a Bioanalyzer 2100, and re-quantified with the KAPA Library Quantification kit. Each immunoSEQ 96-well plate was sequenced on its own single-read 150-cycle Illumina NextSeq 550 flow cell. From the authors' description of their analysis: Because only junctional sequences without quality scores were contained in the immunoSEQ output, filtering matching that applied to full-length reads could not be performed. Sequences were annotated with PyIR, a Python wrapper for IgBLAST v1.9, and V/J genes and CDR3 were assigned using IMGT germline references. Reads were removed for weak V/J assignments (E-value above 1e-6), missing CDR3, stop codons, out-of-frame junctions, or ambiguous translated residues. A V3J clonotype was defined by an identical inferred V gene, J gene, and CDR3 amino acid sequence. Percentage overlap between repertoires was calculated by dividing the number of shared unique clonotypes by the size of the smaller repertoire. Richness of each repertoire was evaluated using RTK rarefaction, the Chao1 estimator, and Recon v2.1 estimates of unobserved clonotypes. For all TCRbeta clonotypes obtained by the gDNA method from four donors, generation probabilities were computed with OLGA. TCRdb took over this immuneACCESS table, retaining in-frame rearrangements with V and J assigned. Such tables are incomplete; in checked studies, under half of the missing clones stem from an unresolved V gene, and the remainder is unexplained. V and J calls and clone size are as listed in that table; D and trimming were resolved from the DNA. Present in this sample are about 1,800,000 clones, about 95% of which were seen just once. In total, the top ten clones hold 0.9% to 1.5% of the sample.

General study outcomes and caveats: Sampling was restricted to blood, and TCR repertoires in tissue are likely to differ from TCR repertoires in blood. When a few donors were compared, the shared fraction of clonotypes was about 5.4% for naive CD4, about 4% for naive CD8, more than 2% for memory CD4, and about 0.36% for memory CD8. Because the study included only a small number of donors, the genetic and exposure-history diversity represented was limited. Pairwise subsampling led to the expectation that sequencing depth would affect the degree of clonotype sharing among donors. Compared with non-shared clonotypes, the clonotypes found in all four sorted-subset donors had higher generation probabilities. Naive subsets generally had larger estimated clonotype richness than memory subsets did. Rarefaction of sorted-subset datasets indicated incomplete sequencing despite the large sequencing depth.

CD8 naive samples were CD45RO-negative cells positively selected for CCR7, giving a CD45RA+CCR7+ population that excluded TemRA cells. The donors were healthy, HIV-negative adults who had no recently reported acute infections or vaccinations. Every donor was a Caucasian adult living in Nashville, Tennessee, USA. Blood was collected by leukapheresis, and PBMCs were isolated by Ficoll-Histopaque density gradient centrifugation and then cryopreserved in liquid nitrogen vapor phase. Purity and quantity of every magnetically sorted T cell population were checked by analytical flow cytometry. Each sorted fraction had its genomic DNA isolated and then quantified by UV absorbance on a Nanodrop 2000c. The germline V gene encodes CDR1 MDHEN and CDR2 SYDVKM. At the junction V is shortened by 2 bases and J by 3 bases, with 20 bases in between. From the cysteine through the phenylalanine, the CDR3 covers 18 amino acids. Only the CDR3 part of the read is kept: 54 bases, read in frame from the first base.

The chain uses TRBV28 and TRBJ2-1, and perhaps TRBD2 as D gene, on 5 matching bases. The sample was naive CD8+ T cells sorted from blood. This specimen's cell subset or site label, interpreted: CD45RA+CCR7+. This TCR derives from a man between 18 and 35 years old in good health. For the CDR3, the sequence is CASSLPLSGKAGYNEQFF. The DNA reads TGTGCCAGCAGTTTACCTCTCTCCGGGAAAGCAGGCTACAATGAGCAGTTCTTC.